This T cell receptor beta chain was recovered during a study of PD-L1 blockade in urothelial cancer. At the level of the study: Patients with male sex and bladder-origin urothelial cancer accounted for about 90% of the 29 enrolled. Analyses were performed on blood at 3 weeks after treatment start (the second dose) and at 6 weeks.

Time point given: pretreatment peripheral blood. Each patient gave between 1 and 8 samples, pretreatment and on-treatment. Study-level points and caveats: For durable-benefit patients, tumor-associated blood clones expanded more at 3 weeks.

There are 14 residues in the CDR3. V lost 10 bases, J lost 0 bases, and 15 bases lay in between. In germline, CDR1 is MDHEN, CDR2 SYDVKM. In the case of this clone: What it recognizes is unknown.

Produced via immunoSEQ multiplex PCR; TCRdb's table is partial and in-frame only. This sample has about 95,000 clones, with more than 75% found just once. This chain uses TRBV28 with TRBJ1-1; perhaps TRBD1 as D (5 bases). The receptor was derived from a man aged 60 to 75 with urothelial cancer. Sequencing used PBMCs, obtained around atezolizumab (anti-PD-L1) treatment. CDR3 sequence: CATGVGGVNTEAFF. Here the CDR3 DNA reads TGTGCCACCGGAGTCGGGGGGGTGAACACTGAAGCTTTCTTT.